The 27 T cell receptor beta chains presented below share a single source sample, sequenced in a study of cytomegalovirus exposure and HLA in healthy donors. Vbeta (60) and Jbeta (13) primers were used in the PCR. Data came from immunoSEQ multiplex PCR; TCRdb stores just in-frame clones and leaves some out. The sample carries about 140,000 clones, 77% recorded once. The material sequenced was PBMCs. The receptors come from a female donor in good health and CMV-seronegative.

This chain connects TRBV6-6 to TRBJ2-1; the match to TRBD1 covers 9 bases. Losses at the gene ends were 7 bases for V and 6 bases for J; bases not matched to a gene: 4. Germline V gene sequence: CDR1 MNHNY, CDR2 SVGAGI (reference sequence). This CDR3 contains 13 residues. The CDR3 bases are TGTGCCAGCACGGGGACAGGGCTCAATGAGCAGTTCTTC. Encoded protein: CASTGTGLNEQFF.

The CDR3 spells CASSLGTSGSTVEQFF. Written as DNA, the CDR3 is TGTGCCAGCAGTTTAGGGACTAGCGGATCCACGGTTGAGCAGTTCTTC. The chain uses TRBV28 and TRBJ2-1; 11 positions match TRBD2. The V gene's germline CDR1 is MDHEN and CDR2 SYDVKM. Trimming cost V 2 bases and J 9 bases; bases outside gene matches: 9. The CDR3 covers 16 residues. The entire variable domain, with the rest obtained from reference TRBV28 and TRBJ2-1, is as follows: DVKVTQSSRYLVKRTGEKVFLECVQDMDHENMFWYRQDPGLGLRLIYFSYDVKMKEKGDIPEGYSVSREKKERFSLILESASTNQTSMYLCASSLGTSGSTVEQFFGPGTRLTVL.

The rearrangement joins TRBV7-6 to TRBJ2-7; 11 bases line up with TRBD1. The CDR3 covers 15 residues. Germline CDR1 SGHVS, CDR2 FNYEAQ. V was clipped by 5 bases and J by 2 bases; unmatched bases: 5. The CDR3 sequence is CASSLGQGAAYEQYF. As DNA, the CDR3 is TGTGCCAGCAGCCTAGGACAGGGGGCGGCCTACGAGCAGTACTTC.

The gene calls are TRBV29-1 and TRBJ2-1; 11 bases fit TRBD2. The V gene end was trimmed by 1 base and the J gene end by 9 bases; junction bases not matched to a gene: 8. Looked up from germline, CDR1 is SQVTM and CDR2 is ANQGSEA. The CDR3 extends over 15 amino acids. The CDR3 region is CSVEVKIAGGVEQFF. The CDR3 coding sequence is TGCAGCGTTGAAGTCAAGATAGCGGGGGGGGTTGAGCAGTTCTTC.

The V call is TRBV5-1, the J call TRBJ1-1, with TRBD1 identical over 10 bases. V dropped 4 bases and J dropped 4; count of bases not matched to a gene: 4. Germline V CDR1 and CDR2: SGHRS, YFSETQ. This CDR3 has 14 amino acids. The CDR3 DNA reads as TGCGCCAGCAGCAGGACAGGGGGTGGCACTGAAGCTTTCTTT. Translated: CASSRTGGGTEAFF.

The chain combines TRBV7-3 with TRBJ1-2; D may be TRBD1 (6 bases). Trimming cost V 5 bases and J 1 base, with 14 bases left between them. CDR1 is SGHTA and CDR2 is FQGTGA in the germline V gene. This CDR3 has 15 residues. CDR3 sequence: CASSHRALHNYGYTF. Written as DNA, the CDR3 is TGTGCCAGCAGCCACAGGGCTCTCCATAACTATGGCTACACCTTC.

This clone was observed a handful of times. The chain links TRBV6-4 to TRBJ1-1; a weak D match, TRBD1 (5 bases). Trimming cost V 2 bases and J 5 bases, with 9 bases left between them. The germline V gene has CDR1 MRHNA and CDR2 SNTAGT. This CDR3 has 13 amino acids. The DNA of the CDR3 is TGTGCCAGCAGTGACAGGGAGGGGACTGAAGCTTTCTTT. Its protein product is CASSDREGTEAFF.

The rearrangement links TRBV6-1 to TRBJ2-7; tentative D call: TRBD2 (5 bases). Germline assignment: CDR1 MNHNS and CDR2 SASEGT. V was trimmed by 1 base and J by 9 bases, leaving 16 bases between them. The CDR3 sequence is 14 residues long. CDR3 in amino acids: CASSEVEAESGQYF. Here the CDR3 DNA reads TGTGCCAGCAGTGAAGTGGAGGCCGAGTCGGGGCAGTACTTC.

This clone came up a few times. The chain combines TRBV15 with TRBJ2-7, with 12 bases that match TRBD1. This CDR3 contains 16 residues. Trimming removed 3 bases from V and 0 bases from J; junction bases left unmatched: 3. Looked up from germline, CDR1 is LNHNV and CDR2 is YYDKDF (reference sequence). CDR3 in amino acids: CATSRGQGAGSYEQYF. The DNA of the CDR3 is TGTGCCACCAGCAGGGGACAGGGGGCTGGCTCCTACGAGCAGTACTTC.

The rearrangement joins TRBV7-8 to TRBJ1-3; 7 bases agree with TRBD1. Germline CDR1 reads SGHVS; CDR2 reads FQNEAQ. The CDR3 totals 16 residues. Losses at the gene ends were 4 bases for V and 0 bases for J; bases not matched to a gene: 6. CDR3: CASSSVQGISGNTIYF. The DNA for the CDR3 is TGTGCCAGCAGCTCCGTACAGGGGATCTCTGGAAACACCATATATTTT.

There are a few counts of this clone. This chain connects TRBV30 to TRBJ1-1; TRBD1 aligns across 7 bases. CDR3 length: 11 residues. V shed 5 bases and J 5 bases; nucleotides not matched to a gene: 2. Germline assignment: CDR1 GTSNPN and CDR2 SVGIG (reference sequence). The CDR3 bases are TGTGCCTGGCTACAGGGGACTGAAGCTTTCTTT. Translation: CAWLQGTEAFF.

This clone appeared a single time. The gene calls are TRBV6-6 and TRBJ1-2, with a possible D match to TRBD1 (5 bases). This CDR3 region has 14 residues. The V gene lost 6 bases and the J gene lost 2 bases, with 13 bases spanning the gap. The germline gives CDR1 MNHNY, CDR2 SVGAGI (reference sequence). CDR3 in amino acids: CASRDTGPNYGYTF. CDR3 in DNA: TGTGCCAGCAGAGATACAGGCCCAAACTATGGCTACACCTTC.

V and J are TRBV4-2 and TRBJ2-5; a weak D match, TRBD2 (5 bases). Trimming cost V 2 bases and J 5 bases, with 15 bases left between them. The CDR3 has 15 amino acids. CDR1 is LGHNA and CDR2 is YNFKEQ in the germline V gene. CDR3 nucleotide sequence: TGTGCCAGCAGCCAAAATAAACTAGAGTTGGAGACCCAGTACTTC. It specifies CASSQNKLELETQYF.

The rearrangement uses TRBV27 and TRBJ1-2; 8 nucleotides align to TRBD1. V gave up 3 bases and J gave up 5 bases; unmatched junction bases: 8. The germline V gene encodes CDR1 MNHEY and CDR2 SMNVEV (reference sequence). The CDR3 extends over 15 amino acids. CDR3 coding DNA: TGTGCCAGCAGTTTCGCTGACAGGGGCGGTTATGGCTACACCTTC. Translated: CASSFADRGGYGYTF.

This chain joins TRBV11-3 and TRBJ2-1; 12 bases line up with TRBD2. With 1 base clipped from V and 7 bases from J, the junction kept 8 bases outside the gene matches. The CDR3 is made up of 17 amino acids. In germline, CDR1 is SGHNT, CDR2 YENEEA. The CDR3 sequence: CASSLVGLAGSKNEQFF. The CDR3 DNA reads as TGTGCCAGCAGCTTAGTCGGACTAGCGGGATCTAAGAATGAGCAGTTCTTC. Variable domain in full (rest from reference TRBV11-3 and TRBJ2-1): EAGVVQSPRYKIIEKKQPVAFWCNPISGHNTLYWYLQNLGQGPELLIRYENEEAVDDSQLPKDRFSAERLKGVDSTLKIQPAELGDSAVYLCASSLVGLAGSKNEQFFGPGTRLTVL.

The rearrangement joins TRBV30 to TRBJ1-2; D is uncertain. The CDR3 has 13 amino acids. The V gene's germline CDR1 is GTSNPN and CDR2 SVGIG (reference sequence). V was trimmed by 0 bases and J by 8 bases, leaving 13 bases between them. In DNA form, the CDR3 reads TGTGCCTGGAGTGTACGAGAGGGCCGCGGCTACACCTTC. This codes for CAWSVREGRGYTF. Supplemented by reference TRBV30 and TRBJ1-2, the full variable domain reads SQTIHQWPATLVQPVGSPLSLECTVEGTSNPNLYWYRQAAGRGLQLLFYSVGIGQISSEVPQNLSASRPQDRQFILSSKKLLLSDSGFYLCAWSVREGRGYTFGSGTRLTVV.

This clone turned up a few times. This chain links TRBV7-9 with TRBJ1-2; D uncertain. The CDR3 consists of 13 residues. The V end was cut by 5 bases, the J end by 2 bases, with 9 bases between. CDR1 SEHNR and CDR2 FQNEAQ come from the germline V gene (reference sequence). In DNA form, the CDR3 reads TGTGCCAGCAGCCCCGACACGAACTATGGCTACACCTTC. Protein: CASSPDTNYGYTF.

This chain connects TRBV11-2 to TRBJ1-4; 7 positions match TRBD1. J was trimmed by 4 bases and V by 6 bases; bases with no gene match: 5. The V gene's germline CDR1 is SGHAT and CDR2 FQNNGV. The CDR3 is 14 residues long. CDR3 in DNA: TGTGCCAGCAGTTCAGGGGGTGGTAATGAAAAACTGTTTTTT. Translation: CASSSGGGNEKLFF.

The chain is built from TRBV30 and TRBJ2-5; 11 nucleotides agree with TRBD2. V dropped 2 bases and J dropped 5; count of bases not matched to a gene: 10. Germline V gene data show CDR1 as GTSNPN and CDR2 as SVGIG (reference sequence). This CDR3 is 16 amino acids long. In nucleotides, the CDR3 is TGTGCCTGGAGTCCACTAGCGGGAGTCATTAGGGAGACCCAGTACTTC. This translates into CAWSPLAGVIRETQYF.

Concerning this clone: This CDR3 is also generated by other DNA sequences in the sample. The chain employs TRBV7-6 and TRBJ2-1, with D maybe TRBD2 (6 bases). The CDR3 totals 12 residues. Trimming took 9 bases from V and 5 from J, leaving 11 bases between them. CDR1 and CDR2 from the germline V gene are SGHVS and FNYEAQ. In DNA, the CDR3 is TGTGCCAGTTCCCCGGGGGACAATGAGCAGTTCTTC. Translation: CASSPGDNEQFF.

About this clone itself: One junction end does not reproduce the germline sequence, and a read error may be involved. The CDR3 region is CVSSPGIGANYGYTF. The CDR3 bases are TGCGTCAGCAGCCCGGGAATCGGCGCTAACTATGGCTACACCTTC. The rearrangement uses TRBV5-1 and TRBJ1-2; D remains ambiguous. The CDR3 contains 15 residues. CDR1 SGHRS and CDR2 YFSETQ come from the germline V gene.

The chain couples TRBV5-1 to TRBJ2-2, with 10 positions matching TRBD2. Unmatched junction bases numbered 4, after V lost 4 bases and J lost 7 bases. Per the germline V gene, CDR1 is SGHRS and CDR2 is YFSETQ. This CDR3 spans 14 amino acids. CDR3 sequence: CASSLAGAIGELFF. The CDR3 nucleotides are TGCGCCAGCAGCCTAGCGGGGGCAATCGGGGAGCTGTTTTTT.

The rearrangement links TRBV5-4 to TRBJ2-6, with TRBD2 matching over 13 bases. V lost 2 bases and J lost 0; bases outside the gene matches: 8. Germline V lookup: CDR1 SGHNT, CDR2 YYREEE (reference sequence). CDR3 size: 20 residues. This chain's CDR3 is CASSFALRLAGGSGANVLTF. The DNA for the CDR3 is TGTGCCAGCAGCTTCGCGCTACGACTAGCGGGGGGCTCTGGGGCCAACGTCCTGACTTTC.

The chain has TRBV10-1 and TRBJ2-3, with TRBD1 matching 7 bases. The CDR3 has 14 amino acids. V shed 6 bases, J shed 1 base, and the junction held 4 bases outside the gene matches. The V gene's germline CDR1 is WNHNN and CDR2 SYGVQD (reference sequence). The CDR3 nucleotides read TGCGCCAGCAGCGACAGGGCTGGCACAGATACGCAGTATTTT. As protein: CASSDRAGTDTQYF.

This clone was recorded once. This chain joins TRBV11-2 and TRBJ1-2; TRBD1 might be the D (6 bases). This CDR3 is built from 14 residues. Trimming stripped 0 bases from V and 2 bases from J, with 7 bases between. CDR1 SGHAT and CDR2 FQNNGV come from the germline V gene. CDR3 in amino acids: CASSLDTGNYGYTF. DNA for the CDR3: TGTGCCAGCAGCTTAGACACAGGGAACTATGGCTACACCTTC.

J is TRBJ1-2 and V is TRBV5-8, with 8 bases that match TRBD1. The CDR3 spans 15 residues. The V and J ends lost 4 bases and 5 bases, in that order; junction bases with no gene match: 10. Germline V CDR1 and CDR2: SGHTS, YDEGEE. The CDR3 DNA reads TGTGCCAGCAGCCTCATCCACAGACAGGGGTATGGCTACACCTTC. Its protein is CASSLIHRQGYGYTF.

The rearrangement links TRBV30 to TRBJ1-1; 10 positions match TRBD1. This CDR3 spans 14 amino acids. J was trimmed by 4 bases and V by 8 bases; bases with no gene match: 10. Germline CDR1 and CDR2: GTSNPN and SVGIG (reference sequence). CDR3 residues: CAGDRGRMSTEAFF. CDR3 sequence (DNA): TGTGCCGGTGACAGGGGGCGTATGAGCACTGAAGCTTTCTTT.